This entry describes one T cell receptor beta chain. Assay: immunoSEQ multiplex PCR; the TCRdb copy retains only in-frame clones and omits some. This table has approximately 250,000 clones, 86% appearing once. The data derive from a study of blood T cell repertoires in COVID-19. The CDR3 consists of 12 residues. The V and J ends lost 8 bases and 6 bases respectively, with 11 bases between them. The germline gives CDR1 LGHDT, CDR2 YNNKEL (reference sequence). The receptor was derived from an older woman with COVID-19, enrolled during active disease. The sample consisted of peripheral blood. The chain links TRBV3-1 (or the pseudogene TRBV3-2) to TRBJ1-5, with D perhaps matching TRBD1 (6 bases). The CDR3: CASSRGGQPQHF. CDR3 sequence (DNA): TGTGCCAGCTCCAGAGGGGGTCAGCCCCAGCATTTT.